The 30 T cell receptor beta chains in this list originate from one sample, sequenced in a study of vaccination and CD4 T cells after COVID-19 (dated by TCRdb to 2022 to 2024). The sample's treatment or condition label is to be understood as: approximately 10-day PBMC culture with coronavirus spike peptide pools or control peptides (ViraFEST assay). CD4+ T cells from unexposed donors were collected before the COVID-19 pandemic (2011-2018). Library creation used PCR. The sample was run on an Illumina iSeq 100. TCR sequencing of DNA from cultured CD4+ T cells used the Oncomine TCR Beta short-read assay at the Johns Hopkins FTIC core. Using fastp at Q25 and MiXCR, TCRdb reprocessed the public reads and kept productive beta chains. Each CDR3 protein appears once, grouped with its most common genes and DNA. The sample profile shows 5,000 to 8,000 distinct CDR3 sequences; 40% to 60% of them were found once. The top ten constitute about 30% of the sample.

For these receptors, no antigen is known. Material for sequencing was CD4+ T cells from blood, cultured in vitro. Every receptor here comes from a human donor in good health.

V gene TRBV6-1 combines with J gene TRBJ1-2; D not resolved. CDR1 and CDR2 from the germline V gene are MNHNS and SASEGT. The CDR3 is 17 amino acids. V lost 4 bases and J lost 4, with 22 bases in between. CDR3 protein: CASSGLVLGRRGYGYTF. The DNA of the CDR3 is TGTGCCAGCAGTGGATTGGTATTAGGGAGGAGAGGCTATGGCTACACCTTC.

This rearrangement joins TRBV5-4 to TRBJ2-5, with D possibly TRBD2 on 6 matching bases. This CDR3 contains 14 residues. V was shortened by 4 bases and J by 0 bases, with 10 bases between the two germline ends. CDR1 and CDR2 (germline): SGHNT, YYREEE (reference sequence). This chain's CDR3 is CASSMIADQETQYF. DNA for the CDR3: TGTGCCAGCAGCATGATAGCGGACCAAGAGACCCAGTACTTC.

V gene TRBV5-6 combines with J gene TRBJ1-6; no definite D call. This CDR3 region has 16 residues. CDR1 and CDR2 from the germline V gene are SGHDT and YYEEEE. The V end was cut by 3 bases, the J end by 7 bases, with 17 bases between. The CDR3: CASSWGVTVANSPLHF. CDR3 coding DNA: TGTGCCAGCAGCTGGGGAGTGACGGTAGCAAATTCACCCCTCCACTTT.

The chain has TRBV2 and TRBJ1-5; D may be TRBD1 (5 bases). CDR1 and CDR2 from the germline V gene are SNHLY and FYNNEI. Trimming took 4 bases from V and 1 from J, leaving 11 bases between them. The CDR3 runs to 15 residues. The CDR3 DNA follows: TGTGCCAGCAGTGGACGGGGCGGGAGCAATCAGCCCCAGCATTTT. It specifies CASSGRGGSNQPQHF.

The rearrangement joins TRBV7-8 to TRBJ1-1, with D possibly being TRBD1 (6 bases). From germline, CDR1 is SGHVS and CDR2 FQNEAQ. The V end lost 5 bases, the J end lost 4 bases, and 14 bases lay between the germline ends. The CDR3 runs to 14 residues. The CDR3 nucleotides are TGTGCCAGCAGCGCCGGGACATCGAGCACTGAAGCTTTCTTT. Its protein product is CASSAGTSSTEAFF. The variable domain in full, completed from reference TRBV7-8 and TRBJ1-1, reads GAGVSQSPRYKVAKRGQDVALRCDPISGHVSLFWYQQALGQGPEFLTYFQNEAQLDKSGLPSDRFFAERPEGSVSTLKIQRTQQEDSAVYLCASSAGTSSTEAFFGQGTRLTVV.

V usage is TRBV2 and J usage is TRBJ1-1; 8 positions match TRBD1. The CDR3 runs to 14 residues. V lost 7 bases to trimming and J lost 2 bases; unmatched junction nucleotides: 6. Germline V gives CDR1 SNHLY, CDR2 FYNNEI. This CDR3 is CASNPRGQNTEAFF. CDR3 coding DNA: TGTGCCAGCAATCCCAGGGGGCAAAACACTGAAGCTTTCTTT.

In this sample, this clonotype turned up a few times. The rearrangement uses TRBV19 and TRBJ2-1; 10 nucleotides align to TRBD2. Per the germline V gene, CDR1 is LNHDA and CDR2 is SQIVND (reference sequence). The CDR3 is made up of 15 amino acids. J gave up 8 bases and V 9 bases, and 13 bases lay outside the gene matches. The CDR3 sequence is CASLTPGLANHEQFF. Here the CDR3 DNA reads TGTGCCAGCCTAACTCCGGGACTAGCGAACCATGAGCAGTTCTTC.

The rearrangement uses TRBV27 and TRBJ2-3; no reliable D call. CDR3 length equals 15 residues. Germline V gene data show CDR1 as MNHEY and CDR2 as SMNVEV (reference sequence). Trimming stripped 3 bases from V and 2 bases from J, with 12 bases between. The CDR3 region is CASSFLDPDTDTQYF. For the CDR3, the DNA is TGTGCCAGCAGTTTCCTTGATCCAGACACAGATACGCAGTATTTT.

This clonotype was seen a few times. The CDR3: CASTKRRSSGELFF. The CDR3 bases are TGTGCCAGCACCAAACGGCGGTCCTCCGGGGAGCTGTTTTTT. V usage is TRBV28 and J usage is TRBJ2-2, with D unclear. The V gene lost 7 bases and the J gene lost 6 bases, with 15 bases spanning the gap. Germline lookup yields CDR1 MDHEN and CDR2 SYDVKM. This CDR3 is built from 14 residues.

This clonotype was detected a few times. This chain uses TRBV29-1 with TRBJ1-2, with 7 bases aligning to TRBD1. Germline V gene data show CDR1 as SQVTM and CDR2 as ANQGSEA. This CDR3 is 12 amino acids long. V shed 4 bases, J shed 5 bases, and the junction held 4 bases outside the gene matches. The CDR3 loop reads CSVGMGQYGYTF. DNA for the CDR3: TGCAGCGTTGGGATGGGACAGTATGGCTACACCTTC.

The chain combines TRBV5-1 with TRBJ1-6; TRBD1 matches 8 bases. The CDR3 consists of 15 residues. The germline V gene encodes CDR1 SGHRS and CDR2 YFSETQ. V lost 4 bases and J lost 6; bases outside the gene matches: 6. The CDR3 nucleotides read TGCGCCAGCAGCATGGGACAGGCGATTAATTCACCCCTCCACTTT. Its protein product is CASSMGQAINSPLHF.

This clonotype was detected once. This chain connects TRBV19 to TRBJ2-1; 10 nucleotides agree with TRBD2. This CDR3 spans 17 amino acids. CDR1 and CDR2 from the germline V gene are LNHDA and SQIVND (reference sequence). V lost 0 bases, J lost 5 bases, and 7 bases stayed unmatched. In nucleotides, the CDR3 is TGTGCCAGTAGTATAGATCGGGGACTAGCGTACCACAATGAGCAGTTCTTC. It translates to CASSIDRGLAYHNEQFF.

The chain carries TRBV5-1 and TRBJ2-7; D gene uncertain. Germline lookup yields CDR1 SGHRS and CDR2 YFSETQ. The CDR3 runs to 10 residues. Trimming removed 4 bases at V and 9 bases at J, with 8 bases between. The CDR3 spells CASSPSLQYF. In nucleotides, the CDR3 is TGCGCCAGCAGCCCCTCTCTGCAGTACTTC.

The chain combines TRBV7-8 with TRBJ2-2; 10 nucleotides line up with TRBD2. The CDR3 consists of 17 residues. V dropped 5 bases and J dropped 6; count of bases not matched to a gene: 12. Germline-derived CDR1 and CDR2 are SGHVS and FQNEAQ. The CDR3 reads CASSPPLRLAGAGELFF. Written as DNA, the CDR3 is TGTGCCAGCAGCCCACCGTTGCGGCTAGCGGGGGCCGGGGAGCTGTTTTTT.

This clonotype was observed a handful of times. The rearrangement joins TRBV19 to TRBJ1-2; no clear D. Germline CDR1 and CDR2: LNHDA and SQIVND (reference sequence). Trimming left V 7 bases short and J 3 bases short, with 12 bases between. CDR3 length equals 13 residues. In DNA form, the CDR3 reads TGTGCCAGTACCTCGGACCGCTACTATGGCTACACCTTC. Protein sequence: CASTSDRYYGYTF.

The chain links TRBV20-1 to TRBJ2-5; D unresolved. Germline V gene data show CDR1 as DFQATT and CDR2 as SNEGSKA (reference sequence). CDR3 size: 14 residues. V was clipped by 4 bases and J by 5 bases, with 17 bases between them. This CDR3 is CSAKVNLAGETQYF. The DNA for the CDR3 is TGCAGTGCTAAGGTCAATTTGGCCGGGGAGACCCAGTACTTC.

The rearrangement links TRBV19 to TRBJ1-5; weak D call: TRBD1 (6 bases). The CDR3 length is 14 residues. Germline V gene data show CDR1 as LNHDA and CDR2 as SQIVND (reference sequence). Trimming stripped 11 bases from V and 7 bases from J, with 21 bases between. The CDR3 DNA reads TGTGCCGTAACAGGGCCCACCTTTGGGCAGCCCCAGCATTTT. It codes for CAVTGPTFGQPQHF.

The rearrangement joins TRBV20-1 to TRBJ1-4, with D possibly matching TRBD1 (5 bases). This CDR3 comprises 15 residues. Germline lookup yields CDR1 DFQATT and CDR2 SNEGSKA (reference sequence). V lost 3 bases, J lost 4 bases, and 15 bases lay in between. CDR3 region: CSASAGDSNNEKLFF. DNA of the CDR3: TGCAGTGCTAGTGCAGGCGACAGCAATAATGAAAAACTGTTTTTT.

There are a few counts of this clonotype. This sequence joins TRBV2 and TRBJ1-5, with D unresolved. CDR1 and CDR2 (germline): SNHLY, FYNNEI. This CDR3 has 14 amino acids. Trimming took off 6 bases at V and 5 bases at J, with 14 bases between the two ends. In DNA form, the CDR3 reads TGTGCCAGCAGATTGAACGGTTTGTATCAGCCCCAGCATTTT. Translation: CASRLNGLYQPQHF.

This clonotype was counted only a few times. The chain employs TRBV25-1 and TRBJ1-2, with 7 bases aligning to TRBD1. This CDR3 region has 14 residues. Germline trimming cut 4 bases from V and 0 bases from J; bases unmatched to any gene: 2. CDR1 MGHDK and CDR2 SYGVNS come from the germline V gene. The CDR3 bases are TGTGCCAGCAGTGCCCAGGGGGCTAACTATGGCTACACCTTC. Its translation: CASSAQGANYGYTF.

The CDR3 DNA follows: TGTGCCAGCAGCTTATTCCGACTAGCGGGGACTTACACCGGGGAGCTGTTTTTT. It encodes CASSLFRLAGTYTGELFF. This chain uses TRBV7-9 with TRBJ2-2, with 11 bases matching TRBD2. CDR3 length: 18 amino acids. Germline CDR1 is SEHNR and CDR2 is FQNEAQ (reference sequence). V shed 2 bases, J shed 3 bases, and the junction held 8 bases outside the gene matches.

This clonotype was seen a few times. This sequence joins TRBV6-1 and TRBJ1-5; D not resolved. Trimming left V 3 bases short and J 4 bases short, with 7 bases between. The germline V gene has CDR1 MNHNS and CDR2 SASEGT. CDR3 length: 13 residues. CDR3 amino acids: CASSDRQNQPQHF. Here the CDR3 DNA reads TGTGCCAGCAGTGACAGGCAAAATCAGCCCCAGCATTTT.

V and J are TRBV20-1 and TRBJ2-7; D remains unclear. The CDR3 has 12 residues. Trimming pared 0 bases from V and 2 bases from J, leaving 5 bases between. The germline V gene has CDR1 DFQATT and CDR2 SNEGSKA (reference sequence). As DNA, the CDR3 is TGCAGTGCTAGAGACCCCGCCTACGAGCAGTACTTC. It yields the protein CSARDPAYEQYF.

The chain uses TRBV4-2 and TRBJ1-2, with TRBD1 matching over 9 bases. The germline gives CDR1 LGHNA, CDR2 YNFKEQ. The junction had 11 bases not matched to a gene; V was cut back by 4 bases and J by 8 bases. CDR3 length: 15 residues. The chain's CDR3 is CASSRETGGKAGYTF. CDR3 sequence (DNA): TGTGCCAGCAGCCGAGAGACAGGGGGTAAGGCGGGCTACACCTTC.

The chain has TRBV20-1 and TRBJ1-1; the D is unclear. The germline V gene has CDR1 DFQATT and CDR2 SNEGSKA (reference sequence). The CDR3 covers 12 residues. V was trimmed by 1 base and J by 6 bases, leaving 9 bases between them. The CDR3 reads CSARGGPAEAFF. The CDR3 nucleotides are TGCAGTGCTAGAGGAGGGCCCGCTGAAGCTTTCTTT.

The chain employs TRBV20-1 and TRBJ2-3, with D possibly TRBD2 on 6 matching bases. V was shortened by 5 bases and J by 6 bases, with 21 bases between the two germline ends. Germline CDR1 is DFQATT and CDR2 is SNEGSKA (reference sequence). This CDR3 is built from 15 residues. CDR3 DNA sequence: TGCAGTGCTGGACCCGGGACTCGAGGGCTTGATACGCAGTATTTT. Translating it yields CSAGPGTRGLDTQYF.

The chain employs TRBV29-1 and TRBJ2-1, with 9 bases matching TRBD1. Germline V gene data show CDR1 as SQVTM and CDR2 as ANQGSEA. The length of the CDR3 is 12 residues. Trimming cost V 6 bases and J 5 bases; bases outside gene matches: 2. The CDR3 reads CSVGQGNNEQFF. The CDR3 bases are TGCAGCGTGGGACAGGGTAACAATGAGCAGTTCTTC.

The DNA of the CDR3 is TGTGCCAGCAGTCATTCTGGACAGGGGTCCTACAATGAGCAGTTCTTC. The encoded protein is CASSHSGQGSYNEQFF. The V gene is TRBV5-4, the J gene TRBJ2-1, with 9 bases identical to TRBD1. The CDR3 covers 16 residues. Germline V gives CDR1 SGHNT, CDR2 YYREEE (reference sequence). V lost 5 bases to trimming and J lost 1 base; unmatched junction nucleotides: 7.

This chain links TRBV2 with TRBJ1-6; D is possibly TRBD1 (5 bases). Germline CDR1 is SNHLY and CDR2 is FYNNEI. This CDR3 region has 15 residues. Trimming removed 7 bases at V and 10 bases at J, with 20 bases between. CDR3 DNA sequence: TGTGCCAGCAACCCAAGGGCAGGGTTAGAATCACCCCTCCACTTT. Its translation is CASNPRAGLESPLHF.

A word on this clonotype: Lacking the conserved final phenylalanine or tryptophan, this CDR3 likely reflects a read error. The chain joins TRBV19 to TRBJ1-1; D unclear. The CDR3 sequence is 14 residues long. CDR1 and CDR2 from the germline V gene are LNHDA and SQIVND (reference sequence). CDR3 DNA: TGTGCCAGTGGTATAGTAGGTAGGAACACTGAAGCTTTCCTT. Protein sequence: CASGIVGRNTEAFL.